This TCR beta chain was observed in a study of CD8 T cell repertoires and HIV-1 epitope variants. Study-wide context: Separate wells received one of Twenty-five Gag or Nef variant peptides. 1M T cells were kept uncultured as a baseline.

V was clipped by 5 bases and J by 8 bases, with 13 bases between them. The CDR3 totals 13 residues. Germline assignment: CDR1 LNHDA and CDR2 SQIVND (reference sequence). Measured with immunoSEQ multiplex PCR; TCRdb has only the in-frame clones, and not every one. The sample contains about 2,300 clones, under 75% of which appear only once. To note about this clone: Antigen: not known.

V is TRBV19 and J is TRBJ2-1; weak D call: TRBD1 (6 bases). Sequencing was performed on cultured CD8+ T cells derived from PBMCs. This TCR came from a male donor with HIV. The chain's CDR3 is CASSPSGVHEQFF. The CDR3 DNA reads TGTGCCAGTAGTCCCTCAGGGGTCCATGAGCAGTTCTTC.